This TCR beta chain stems from a study of T cell repertoires in aging, cancer and after chemotherapy. Across the whole study: Six age groups, ranging from 30 or younger to 70 or older, included the donors. Repeat sampling of healthy donors over several months to years showed clear clonal overlap.

V was shortened by 6 bases and J by 3 bases, with 15 bases between the two germline ends. Germline CDR1 MNHNY, CDR2 SVGAGI (reference sequence). The CDR3 runs to 15 residues. TRB rearrangements spanning V, D and J were amplified using mixed TRB-A/B primers. TCRdb re-derived calls from the multiplex PCR reads in MiXCR, one entry per CDR3 protein. The data contain roughly 8,600 distinct CDR3 sequences, about 33% of them singletons. Peripheral blood genomic DNA, not sorted cells or RNA, was the template. A note on this clonotype: Its antigen remains unidentified.

General study findings and limits: In healthy donors, age-related TCR diversity loss mainly reflected lost richness. Untreated cancer patients had significantly lower blood TCR diversity than age-matched healthy donors.

The rearrangement uses TRBV6-6 and TRBJ1-5; D ambiguous. The sequencing input was blood. This clonotype originated in a human donor in good health. The CDR3 DNA sequence: TGTGCCAGCAGCCCTCAAGTGGCTAACAATCAGCCCCAGCATTTT. This encodes CASSPQVANNQPQHF.